The clone carrying this T cell receptor (beta chain) showed up many times. Its target is not known. J was trimmed by 10 bases and V by 6 bases; bases with no gene match: 4. Germline assignment: CDR1 DFQATT and CDR2 SNEGSKA (reference sequence). The CDR3 spans 13 residues. The data are from a study of T cells in Graves' hyperthyroidism and ophthalmopathy. Amplified TCR beta CDR3 regions derived from RNA transcripts. The primer set for the first-round RT-PCR of the TCR CDR3 was HTBI. TCRdb reprocessed the multiplex PCR reads via MiXCR and lists one record per CDR3 protein. The sample lists a few hundred thousand distinct CDR3 sequences; around a sixth were seen once. Study-level points and caveats: A median around six months before onset, the model predicted ophthalmopathy.

The J gene is TRBJ2-1, the V gene TRBV20-1; 15 bases map to TRBD2. The sequencing sample was made of blood. This TCR was sampled from a woman younger than 45 with Graves' hyperthyroidism. The DNA of the CDR3 is TGCAGTGCCCCGGGACTAGCGGGAGGCGAGCAGTTCTTC. Translation gives CSAPGLAGGEQFF.